Listed below are T cell receptor beta chains from one sample, sequenced in a study of blood T cell repertoires in COVID-19. Data came from immunoSEQ multiplex PCR; TCRdb stores just in-frame clones and leaves some out. The sample yields 350,000 to 500,000 clones, around nine tenths seen once. Sequenced sample: peripheral blood. The receptor source for this set is a man younger than 30 with COVID-19, enrolled during active disease. The CDR3 runs from the conserved cysteine through the conserved F or W. D genes are given only for firm matches. Expanded clones get a size class; other rows say once, few or many, or leave the size out.

clone_size,j_call,d_call,v_call,cdr3_aa,cdr3_nt
once,TRBJ1-1,NA,TRBV29-1,CSVVEGDPFF,TGCAGCGTTGTGGAGGGCGACCCTTTCTTT
NA,TRBJ2-2,TRBD1,TRBV15,CATSLQGDTGELFF,TGTGCCACCAGCTTACAGGGGGACACCGGGGAGCTGTTTTTT
NA,TRBJ2-1,NA,TRBV23-1,CASTDSRSHEQFF,TGCGCCAGCACCGACTCCCGGTCCCATGAGCAGTTCTTC
NA,TRBJ2-1,TRBD1,TRBV2,CAMTMDRGHYEQFF,TGTGCCATGACCATGGACAGGGGGCACTATGAGCAGTTCTTC
NA,TRBJ1-1,NA,TRBV6-5,CASSYISGNTEAFF,TGTGCCAGCAGTTACATCAGCGGGAACACTGAAGCTTTCTTT
once,TRBJ2-3,TRBD1,TRBV29-1,CSVTGQGLTDTQYF,TGCAGCGTTACCGGACAGGGCCTCACAGATACGCAGTATTTT
NA,TRBJ1-3,NA,TRBV9,CASSPREASGNTIYF,TGTGCCAGCAGCCCCAGGGAGGCCTCTGGAAACACCATATATTTT
NA,TRBJ2-2,TRBD1,TRBV5-5,CASSGGQGVAGELFF,TGTGCCAGCAGCGGGGGACAGGGTGTAGCCGGGGAGCTGTTTTTT
NA,TRBJ1-2,NA,TRBV27,CASSFGTNYGYTF,TGTGCCAGCAGTTTCGGGACAAACTATGGCTACACCTTC
once,TRBJ2-3,TRBD2,TRBV7-6,CASSLYPSGSTDTQYF,TGTGCCAGCAGCTTATACCCTAGCGGTAGCACAGATACGCAGTATTTT
NA,TRBJ2-7,NA,TRBV5-1,CASSLSVPAGPYEQYF,TGCGCCAGCAGCTTGAGCGTGCCGGCGGGTCCCTACGAGCAGTACTTC
NA,TRBJ1-3,NA,TRBV7-9,CASSLRPGTGNTIYF,TGTGCCAGCAGCTTAAGACCAGGCACGGGAAACACCATATATTTT
NA,TRBJ1-4,NA,TRBV29-1,CSGRQSTNEKLFF,TGCAGCGGCCGACAGTCAACTAATGAAAAACTGTTTTTT
once,TRBJ2-1,NA,TRBV2,CASNLEAYNEQFF,TGTGCCAGCAATCTAGAAGCCTACAATGAGCAGTTCTTC
NA,TRBJ1-1,TRBD1,TRBV25-1,CASSEYAGDRYKEAFF,TGTGCCAGCAGTGAATATGCGGGGGACAGGTATAAAGAAGCTTTCTTT
once,TRBJ2-1,TRBD2,TRBV5-1,CASSLMGLADYNEQFF,TGCGCCAGCAGCTTGATGGGACTAGCGGATTACAATGAGCAGTTCTTC
NA,TRBJ2-5,TRBD2,TRBV7-9,CASSLVRASGGQETQYF,TGTGCCAGCAGCTTAGTGAGGGCTAGCGGGGGACAAGAGACCCAGTACTTC
NA,TRBJ1-1,TRBD1,TRBV7-9,CASSLSTGTETEAFF,TGTGCCAGCAGCTTGTCCACGGGGACAGAGACTGAAGCTTTCTTT
once,TRBJ2-7,NA,TRBV7-8,CASSLKLAGATYEQYF,TGTGCCAGCAGCTTGAAGTTGGCGGGTGCCACCTACGAGCAGTACTTC
NA,TRBJ1-2,NA,TRBV27,CASSPGSGYGYTF,TGTGCCAGCAGCCCAGGGTCGGGCTATGGCTACACCTTC
NA,TRBJ2-3,NA,TRBV18,CASSRTGGTDTQYF,TGTGCCAGCTCCAGGACTGGCGGCACAGATACGCAGTATTTT
NA,TRBJ1-1,TRBD1,TRBV7-2,CASRNVGQTVSKAFF,TGTGCCAGCAGAAATGTGGGACAGACCGTTTCTAAAGCTTTCTTT
NA,TRBJ2-5,TRBD2,TRBV7-7,CASSFAAGTSETQYF,TGTGCTAGCAGCTTTGCTGCCGGGACTAGTGAGACCCAGTACTTC
NA,TRBJ2-5,TRBD2,TRBV7-9,CASSPRTSRQKTQYF,TGTGCCAGCAGCCCGCGGACTAGCCGGCAGAAGACCCAGTACTTC
NA,TRBJ2-7,TRBD2,TRBV7-3,CASSPSAGDYEQYF,TGTGCCAGCAGCCCCTCAGCGGGAGATTACGAGCAGTACTTC
NA,TRBJ2-1,NA,TRBV16,CASSQWSGSGYSYNEQFF,TGTGCCAGCAGCCAATGGTCAGGTAGCGGTTACTCCTACAATGAGCAGTTCTTC
NA,TRBJ1-1,NA,TRBV5-6,CASSLAGGSMNTEAFF,TGTGCCAGCAGCTTGGCCGGAGGGAGCATGAACACTGAAGCTTTCTTT
NA,TRBJ2-1,TRBD1,TRBV24-1,CATSDLVLLTGDEQFF,TGTGCCACCAGTGATTTAGTACTTTTGACAGGGGATGAGCAGTTCTTC
once,TRBJ2-7,TRBD1,TRBV5-1,CASTVRPDRSSYEQYF,TGCGCCAGCACTGTACGCCCGGACAGGAGCTCCTACGAGCAGTACTTC
NA,TRBJ2-1,NA,TRBV5-1,CASSLGPGISEQFF,TGCGCCAGCAGCTTGGGGCCGGGAATTAGTGAGCAGTTCTTC
NA,TRBJ2-7,TRBD2,TRBV30,CAWSPPPVGGKSEQYF,TGTGCCTGGAGTCCACCCCCAGTGGGAGGGAAATCCGAGCAGTACTTC
NA,TRBJ2-7,TRBD1,TRBV7-9,CASSLFSGGYEQYF,TGTGCCAGCAGCTTATTTTCAGGGGGCTACGAGCAGTACTTC